Listed below are T cell receptor beta chains from one sample, sequenced in a study of blood T cell repertoires in COVID-19. Produced via immunoSEQ multiplex PCR; TCRdb's table is partial and in-frame only. Of 150,000 to 200,000 clones detected, 75% to 90% appear once; the ten largest clones hold 10% to 15%. The sample was PBMCs or T cells enriched from blood (not recorded which). The receptor set was obtained from a woman aged 55-70 years who had recovered from COVID-19. The CDR3 runs from the conserved cysteine through the conserved F or W.

J: TRBJ2-2; V: TRBV11-2; CDR3: CASSLEGQVLNTGELFF
J: TRBJ2-7; V: TRBV2; CDR3: CASTPGFVGSSYEQYF
J: TRBJ1-6; V: TRBV28; CDR3: CASSLPQSPLHF
J: TRBJ2-7; V: TRBV19; CDR3: CASRQTGTGGYEQYF
J: TRBJ2-5; V: TRBV7-3; CDR3: CASSLGARETQYF
J: TRBJ1-1; V: TRBV28; CDR3: CASSFRGRNTEAFF
J: TRBJ1-1; V: TRBV3-1/TRBV3-2; CDR3: CASSHPGTRAFF
J: TRBJ2-3; V: TRBV5-1; CDR3: CASSPGTSGSTDTQYF
J: TRBJ2-1; V: TRBV4-2; CDR3: CASSQVGLAGGLENEQFF
J: TRBJ1-1; V: TRBV5-1; CDR3: CASSIQDLNTEAFF
J: TRBJ2-7; V: TRBV19; CDR3: CASTGDSNYEQYF
J: TRBJ2-1; V: TRBV5-6; CDR3: CASSLAAGGFMEQFF
J: TRBJ1-2; V: TRBV19; CDR3: CASSISARGLYAYGYTF
J: TRBJ2-3; V: TRBV27; CDR3: CASSFPERERGGDTQYF
J: TRBJ1-5; V: TRBV6-5; CDR3: CASRPVEEFQPQHF
J: TRBJ1-2; V: TRBV5-1; CDR3: CASSLGGDYGYTF
J: TRBJ1-3; V: TRBV6-5; CDR3: CASSYSGASSGNTIYF
J: TRBJ2-3; V: TRBV9; CDR3: CASSTIAGETDTQYF
J: TRBJ1-5; V: TRBV6-4; CDR3: CASSGRQVDSFNQPQHF
J: TRBJ1-1; V: TRBV7-2; CDR3: CASSLDGGRAFF
J: TRBJ2-3; V: TRBV2; CDR3: CASSTGTGTDTQYF
J: TRBJ2-7; V: TRBV11-2; CDR3: CASSVTSGGAYEQYF
J: TRBJ2-3; V: TRBV9; CDR3: CASSVTSGAFAQYF
J: TRBJ2-2; V: TRBV4-1; CDR3: CASSRGGAGPNTGELFF
J: TRBJ1-4; V: TRBV28; CDR3: CASSLSRGLEKLFF
J: TRBJ2-5; V: TRBV5-1; CDR3: CASSAGTAQETQYF
J: TRBJ2-3; V: TRBV18; CDR3: CASSLYTDTQYF
J: TRBJ2-3; V: TRBV4-2; CDR3: CASSTRTSGGSTDTQYF
J: TRBJ1-2; V: TRBV9; CDR3: CASSLFLGRTSYTF
J: TRBJ1-1; V: TRBV9; CDR3: CASSVATGTMNTEAFF
J: TRBJ2-1; V: TRBV7-3; CDR3: CASSPGTSSNEQFF
J: TRBJ1-6; V: TRBV14; CDR3: CASSQAWASPNSPLHF
J: TRBJ2-1; V: TRBV7-2; CDR3: CASSLGSGTGNIEQFF
J: TRBJ1-1; V: TRBV10-2; CDR3: CASTTTGGDTEAFF
J: TRBJ1-1; V: TRBV7-2; CDR3: CASSFLAGNTEAFF
J: TRBJ1-2; V: TRBV29-1; CDR3: CSVVSQGIGGYTF
J: TRBJ1-1; V: TRBV18; CDR3: CASSSDKNTEAFF
J: TRBJ1-2; V: TRBV5-5; CDR3: CASSLGSQNYGYTF
J: TRBJ2-5; V: TRBV5-1; CDR3: CASSLVGDRAETQYF
J: TRBJ2-2; V: TRBV5-1; CDR3: CASSWGQGDPGELFF
J: TRBJ2-1; V: TRBV28; CDR3: CASSLSSTGVIHEQFF
J: TRBJ1-2; V: TRBV6-5; CDR3: CASTRGREDGYTF